Shown below are 23 T cell receptor beta chains from a single sample sequenced in a study of T cell changes during pregnancy in multiple sclerosis. TCRdb's copy holds only in-frame clones and misses some; the assay was immunoSEQ multiplex PCR. The sample yields about 67,000 clones, around 92% seen once. This sample comprised peripheral blood, obtained after pregnancy. The receptors were sampled from a female donor with multiple sclerosis, enrolled in a pregnancy study.

The chain employs TRBV28 and TRBJ2-5, with no clear D. The CDR3 has 15 amino acids. V was clipped by 1 base and J by 5 bases, with 14 bases between them. Germline V gives CDR1 MDHEN, CDR2 SYDVKM. The CDR3 region is CASSLSTAAGETQYF. The CDR3, as DNA: TGTGCCAGCAGTTTATCGACGGCGGCCGGGGAGACCCAGTACTTC. Full variable domain (remainder filled in from reference TRBV28 and TRBJ2-5): DVKVTQSSRYLVKRTGEKVFLECVQDMDHENMFWYRQDPGLGLRLIYFSYDVKMKEKGDIPEGYSVSREKKERFSLILESASTNQTSMYLCASSLSTAAGETQYFGPGTRLLVL.

This chain joins TRBV30 and TRBJ1-5; D is unresolved. Germline V CDR1 and CDR2: GTSNPN, SVGIG (reference sequence). Trimming shortened V by 2 bases and J by 9 bases, and 14 bases separated the two germline ends. CDR3 length equals 13 residues. The CDR3 region is CAWSLSGEGPQHF. The CDR3 bases are TGTGCCTGGAGTCTTAGCGGGGAGGGGCCCCAGCATTTT.

The V call is TRBV7-9, the J call TRBJ1-5; the D gene is possibly TRBD1 (6 bases). V was shortened by 0 bases and J by 0 bases, with 12 bases between the two germline ends. CDR3 length: 17 residues. From germline, CDR1 is SEHNR and CDR2 FQNEAQ (reference sequence). The CDR3, as DNA: TGTGCCAGCAGCTTAGCGATCACAGGGAATAGCAATCAGCCCCAGCATTTT. Translating gives CASSLAITGNSNQPQHF.

The J gene is TRBJ2-5, the V gene TRBV18; perhaps TRBD2 as D (6 bases). This CDR3 spans 14 amino acids. With 0 bases removed from V and 5 bases from J, the gap between germline ends came to 10 bases. CDR1 and CDR2 (germline): KGHSH, LQKENI. This CDR3 reads CASSPPAGGETQYF. The CDR3, as DNA: TGTGCCAGCTCACCACCGGCAGGAGGGGAGACCCAGTACTTC.

This rearrangement joins TRBV2 to TRBJ2-3; 7 bases are a match to TRBD2. From germline, CDR1 is SNHLY and CDR2 FYNNEI. This CDR3 is 14 amino acids long. V dropped 8 bases and J dropped 4; count of bases not matched to a gene: 9. The CDR3 protein is CASRKETSSDTQYF. Here the CDR3 DNA reads TGTGCCAGCCGAAAAGAGACTAGCTCAGATACGCAGTATTTT.

The V call is TRBV28, the J call TRBJ1-2; 9 bases fit TRBD1. CDR3 length equals 14 residues. V gave up 2 bases and J gave up 7 bases; unmatched junction bases: 5. The germline V gene has CDR1 MDHEN and CDR2 SYDVKM. DNA of the CDR3: TGTGCCAGCAGTTTACGGGACAGGGCGGGTGGCTACACCTTC. Encoded protein: CASSLRDRAGGYTF.

This chain uses TRBV28 with TRBJ2-7, with a possible D match to TRBD2 (9 bases). The CDR3 loop spans 16 amino acids. From germline, CDR1 is MDHEN and CDR2 SYDVKM. V lost 4 bases and J lost 3, with 19 bases in between. The CDR3 region is CASSSAGGDRIYEQYF. CDR3 bases: TGTGCCAGCAGTTCCGCGGGGGGGGACAGGATCTACGAGCAGTACTTC.

This chain joins TRBV6-5 and TRBJ2-7, with TRBD1 as a possible D gene (6 bases). The CDR3 is 14 amino acids. Germline CDR1 and CDR2: MNHEY and SVGAGI. V dropped 2 bases and J dropped 0 bases, with 8 bases sitting between them. CDR3 DNA sequence: TGTGCCAGCAGTTACGGGACAAACTCCTACGAGCAGTACTTC. Protein product: CASSYGTNSYEQYF.

The genes are TRBV2 and TRBJ2-7; 9 nucleotides agree with TRBD1. The CDR3 has 17 residues. After removal of 6 bases from V and 2 bases from J, the junction contained 14 bases not matched to a gene. Per the germline V gene, CDR1 is SNHLY and CDR2 is FYNNEI. CDR3 DNA: TGTGCCAGCAGGGGGACAGGGAATCCAAAACCAGCCTACGAGCAGTACTTC. Amino acids: CASRGTGNPKPAYEQYF.

V gene TRBV5-1 combines with J gene TRBJ2-5; the match to TRBD2 covers 7 bases. The V gene's germline CDR1 is SGHRS and CDR2 YFSETQ. V shed 4 bases and J 2 bases; nucleotides not matched to a gene: 11. The CDR3 contains 16 residues. CDR3 amino acids: CASSRDGRGLQETQYF. The CDR3 DNA reads as TGCGCCAGCAGCAGGGATGGGAGGGGACTGCAAGAGACCCAGTACTTC.

This clone has a single count. The chain uses TRBV6-6 and TRBJ1-5, with D hard to call. This CDR3 has 13 amino acids. With 7 bases removed from V and 0 bases from J, the gap between germline ends came to 7 bases. Per the germline V gene, CDR1 is MNHNY and CDR2 is SVGAGI (reference sequence). The CDR3 loop is CASTGYSNQPQHF. The DNA of the CDR3 is TGTGCCAGCACCGGGTATAGCAATCAGCCCCAGCATTTT.

The chain recombines TRBV30 with TRBJ2-7; 8 nucleotides match TRBD1. The CDR3 loop spans 13 amino acids. Germline V lookup: CDR1 GTSNPN, CDR2 SVGIG (reference sequence). After removal of 1 base from V and 7 bases from J, the junction contained 6 bases not matched to a gene. The chain's CDR3 is CAWSGQGMGEQYF. Written as DNA, the CDR3 is TGTGCCTGGAGTGGACAGGGGATGGGGGAGCAGTACTTC. The full variable domain, completed using reference TRBV30 and TRBJ2-7, is SQTIHQWPATLVQPVGSPLSLECTVEGTSNPNLYWYRQAAGRGLQLLFYSVGIGQISSEVPQNLSASRPQDRQFILSSKKLLLSDSGFYLCAWSGQGMGEQYFGPGTRLTVT.

This clone came up once. The V call is TRBV7-9, the J call TRBJ2-7; TRBD1 is a possible D gene (6 bases). The CDR3 loop spans 15 amino acids. The germline V and J ends were trimmed by 5 bases and 0 bases, with 14 bases remaining between them. CDR1 and CDR2 (germline): SEHNR, FQNEAQ (reference sequence). The CDR3 DNA is TGTGCCAGCAGCCCCCGAGGGGGTCACTCCTACGAGCAGTACTTC. It encodes CASSPRGGHSYEQYF.

The V call is TRBV18, the J call TRBJ2-4; no reliable D call. The germline V and J ends were trimmed by 6 bases and 7 bases, with 13 bases remaining between them. Germline CDR1 and CDR2: KGHSH and LQKENI. The CDR3 loop spans 13 amino acids. The CDR3 reads CASSDGQRNIQYF. CDR3 nucleotide sequence: TGTGCCAGCTCTGACGGCCAGAGGAACATTCAGTACTTC.

In its sample, this clone was seen once. The rearrangement joins TRBV11-2 to TRBJ2-7, with 8 bases identical to TRBD1. CDR1 is SGHAT, CDR2 FQNNGV, per germline. The CDR3 is made up of 14 amino acids. The junction had 11 bases not matched to a gene; V was cut back by 4 bases and J by 9 bases. CDR3 protein: CASSSNGTGPRQYF. The DNA for the CDR3 is TGTGCCAGCAGCTCCAACGGGACAGGACCCAGGCAGTACTTC.

CDR3 residues: CAWRGGPSSYEQYF. The CDR3 DNA reads as TGTGCCTGGAGAGGGGGCCCGAGCTCCTACGAGCAGTACTTC. This chain connects TRBV30 to TRBJ2-7, with 7 bases matching TRBD1. The junction had 5 bases not matched to a gene; V was cut back by 3 bases and J by 0 bases. The CDR3 has 14 amino acids. Per the germline V gene, CDR1 is GTSNPN and CDR2 is SVGIG (reference sequence).

This sequence joins TRBV6-5 and TRBJ1-2, with 8 bases that match TRBD1. Germline V CDR1 and CDR2: MNHEY, SVGAGI. V gave up 6 bases and J gave up 7 bases; unmatched junction bases: 7. The CDR3 length is 13 residues. The CDR3 is CASSGTGGFGYTF. In nucleotides, the CDR3 is TGTGCCAGCAGCGGGACAGGAGGTTTTGGCTACACCTTC.

The chain is built from TRBV30 and TRBJ2-3; possibly TRBD2 for D (6 bases). Germline CDR1 reads GTSNPN; CDR2 reads SVGIG (reference sequence). V lost 5 bases and J 4 bases, leaving 16 bases between the germline ends. The CDR3 contains 14 residues. In nucleotides, the CDR3 is TGTGCCTGGGGCGCAGGGTGGGGGGCAGATACGCAGTATTTT. This codes for CAWGAGWGADTQYF.

The rearrangement uses TRBV29-1 and TRBJ2-7; 10 bases are a match to TRBD2. The CDR3 spans 15 residues. Trimming removed 4 bases from V and 3 bases from J; junction bases left unmatched: 9. CDR1 SQVTM and CDR2 ANQGSEA come from the germline V gene. The CDR3 sequence: CSVVGGTSDLYEQYF. The CDR3 DNA is TGCAGCGTTGTTGGGGGGACTAGCGACCTCTACGAGCAGTACTTC.

This chain links TRBV11-2 with TRBJ2-7; D might be TRBD2 (6 bases). The V end was cut by 5 bases, the J end by 5 bases, with 19 bases between. There are 15 residues in the CDR3. Per the germline V gene, CDR1 is SGHAT and CDR2 is FQNNGV. The CDR3: CASSPLGQGGNEQYF. CDR3 in DNA: TGTGCCAGCAGCCCTCTAGGGCAGGGAGGAAACGAGCAGTACTTC.

The DNA for the CDR3 is TGTGCCAGTAGTAACCGGGACAGGGCTATTGGCTACACCTTC. Its protein product is CASSNRDRAIGYTF. The rearrangement uses TRBV19 and TRBJ1-2; 9 bases are a match to TRBD1. With 4 bases clipped from V and 7 bases from J, the junction kept 7 bases outside the gene matches. CDR1 is LNHDA, CDR2 SQIVND, per germline (reference sequence). The CDR3 contains 14 residues.

This chain links TRBV7-3 with TRBJ2-3; 7 nucleotides match TRBD2. Germline V lookup: CDR1 SGHTA, CDR2 FQGTGA. V was pared by 2 bases and J by 4 bases, with 6 bases of the junction left unmatched. The CDR3 consists of 15 residues. The CDR3 sequence is CASSLLVGGPDTQYF. CDR3 DNA: TGTGCCAGCAGCTTACTGGTGGGAGGGCCAGATACGCAGTATTTT.

This rearrangement joins TRBV5-1 to TRBJ1-2; possibly TRBD1 for D (6 bases). The germline gives CDR1 SGHRS, CDR2 YFSETQ. This CDR3 region has 16 residues. V lost 0 bases to trimming and J lost 4 bases, with 16 bases between them. This CDR3 reads CASSLDGTPFPYGYTF. In DNA form, the CDR3 reads TGCGCCAGCAGCTTGGACGGGACACCTTTTCCCTATGGCTACACCTTC.